These 4 T cell receptor beta chains share one sample of origin, sequenced in a study of T cell repertoires in cytomegalovirus infection. In TCRdb, the reads were re-called with MiXCR into one record per CDR3 protein. The table has some 200,000 distinct CDR3 sequences, roughly 34% seen once; the top ten hold approximately 60%. These TCRs are of unknown antigen specificity. The input for sequencing was CD8+ T cells from cultured PBMCs, taken from culture after CMV antigen stimulation. These receptors all stem from a human donor in good health (CMV status not recorded). Some clones in this sample may be carry-over from other donors' samples.

This chain connects TRBV7-9 to TRBJ2-1; 10 bases match TRBD2. The V segment lost 8 bases and the J segment 7 bases; nucleotides outside the gene matches: 11. The CDR3 runs to 15 residues. The germline CDR1 and CDR2 sequences are SEHNR and FQNEAQ (reference sequence). The CDR3, as DNA: TGTGCCAGCGGACGACCGGGACTAGCGATAAATGAGCAGTTCTTC. This codes for CASGRPGLAINEQFF.

This clonotype was recorded many times. The gene calls are TRBV7-8 and TRBJ2-7; unclear D gene. The CDR3 contains 15 residues. Trimming removed 4 bases from V and 3 bases from J, with 16 bases in between. CDR1 is SGHVS, CDR2 FQNEAQ, per germline. CDR3 in amino acids: CASSSSRRSGYEQYF. DNA of the CDR3: TGTGCCAGCAGCTCCTCCCGTCGGTCGGGCTACGAGCAGTACTTC.

This clonotype was seen a few times. The chain joins TRBV7-6 to TRBJ1-1; D call uncertain. CDR3 length equals 14 residues. Germline CDR1 reads SGHVS; CDR2 reads FNYEAQ. V was trimmed by 5 bases and J by 1 base, leaving 11 bases between them. The CDR3 bases are TGTGCCAGCAGCCCTTCATGGGGGAACACTGAAGCTTTCTTT. Its protein product is CASSPSWGNTEAFF.

The rearrangement joins TRBV20-1 to TRBJ2-7; 10 nucleotides match TRBD2. Germline V gene sequence: CDR1 DFQATT, CDR2 SNEGSKA (reference sequence). The CDR3 runs 20 residues. V shed 0 bases, J shed 2 bases, and the junction held 19 bases outside the gene matches. CDR3 in DNA: TGCAGTGCTAGAGAAGTCTTGTCCACAACTCTAGCGGGAGTGACCTACGAGCAGTACTTC. It codes for CSAREVLSTTLAGVTYEQYF.